The present entry profiles one T cell receptor (beta chain) with its context. This clone was detected a few times. The antigen this receptor binds is unknown. No quality values exist for individual bases; no much larger clone is one base distant. The record originates from a study of control samples from healthy donors and cancer patients (dated by TCRdb to 2020 to 2021). Libraries were prepared through the immunoSEQ multiplex PCR assay. TCRdb holds this immuneACCESS table with in-frame rearrangements only. Some clones are missing; in checked studies, unresolved V genes explain under half, and the rest has no known cause. The sample table holds about 19,000 clones, of which roughly 80% were seen once. Around 26% of the sample is in the top ten clones. The sample consisted of PBMCs. This TCR was recovered from a man at least 80 years old with head and neck cancer.

At the DNA level, the sequence is TGTGCCAGCAGTGTGAGGGAATCTACAATGACCCAGTTCTTC. The resulting protein is CASSVRESTMTQFF. The chain is made from TRBV25-1 and TRBJ2-1, and perhaps TRBD2 as D gene, on 5 matching bases. CDR1 and CDR2 were assigned from the germline V gene as MGHDK and SYGVNS. The V and J ends are trimmed by 4 bases and 13 bases, leaving 20 bases between them. The CDR3 numbers 14 residues from cysteine through phenylalanine. The entry retains the CDR3 DNA only, 42 bases that are in frame from base 1.